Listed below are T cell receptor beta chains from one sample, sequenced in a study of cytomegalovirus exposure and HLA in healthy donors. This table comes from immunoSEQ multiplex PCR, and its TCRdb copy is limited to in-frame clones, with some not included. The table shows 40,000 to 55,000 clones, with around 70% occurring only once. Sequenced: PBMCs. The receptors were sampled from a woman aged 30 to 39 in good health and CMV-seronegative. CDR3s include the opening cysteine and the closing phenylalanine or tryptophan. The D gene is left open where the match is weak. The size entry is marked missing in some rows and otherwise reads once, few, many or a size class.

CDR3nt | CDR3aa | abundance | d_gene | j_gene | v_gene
TGTGCCAGCAGCCCTTCGGACAGGGGGCAAGTGAACGAGCAGTACTTC | CASSPSDRGQVNEQYF | . | TRBD1 | TRBJ2-7 | TRBV28
TGTGCCAGCAGTTTAGCCGCCCAGGCCTACGAGCAGTACTTC | CASSLAAQAYEQYF | few | . | TRBJ2-7 | TRBV7-9
TGCAGCGTTGGGGGGGGTTCTAGCACAGATACGCAGTATTTT | CSVGGGSSTDTQYF | . | TRBD2 | TRBJ2-3 | TRBV29-1
TGCAGCGTTGAAGGTCGCGGGGAGTCTGGAAACACCATATATTTT | CSVEGRGESGNTIYF | . | . | TRBJ1-3 | TRBV29-1
TGTGCCAGCAGCCCACCCCGGGCTAGCGGGAGTGAGACCCAGTACTTC | CASSPPRASGSETQYF | . | TRBD2 | TRBJ2-5 | TRBV11-2
TGTGCCAGCAGTGAGGCGGGGGGGTCGGCCAATGAGCAGTTCTTC | CASSEAGGSANEQFF | . | TRBD2 | TRBJ2-1 | TRBV6-1
TGTGCCTGGAGTCCAGGGGAGGGTGAAGCTTTCTTT | CAWSPGEGEAFF | . | . | TRBJ1-1 | TRBV30
TGTGCCAGCAGCCAAACAGGGGTTGATTCACCCCTCCACTTT | CASSQTGVDSPLHF | . | TRBD1 | TRBJ1-6 | TRBV6-5
TGTGCCAGCAGTGAAGCGCAGGGGGCGATGAACACTGAAGCTTTCTTT | CASSEAQGAMNTEAFF | . | TRBD1 | TRBJ1-1 | TRBV6-1
TGTGCCAGTAGTATCGGCAGGGAAGAGACCCAGTACTTC | CASSIGREETQYF | . | . | TRBJ2-5 | TRBV19
TGTGCCAGCCAAACAGGGCTGTACCAAGAGACCCAGTACTTC | CASQTGLYQETQYF | many | . | TRBJ2-5 | TRBV28
TGTGCCACCAGCAGGGCCCAAGAGACCCAGTACTTC | CATSRAQETQYF | . | . | TRBJ2-5 | TRBV15
TGTGCCAGCAGTGTCCCCGAGAGAAACACCATATATTTT | CASSVPERNTIYF | . | . | TRBJ1-3 | TRBV2
TGTGCCATCAGTGGGAGTTCACCGGGACAGGGGATGGGCAATCAGCCCCAGCATTTT | CAISGSSPGQGMGNQPQHF | few | TRBD1 | TRBJ1-5 | TRBV10-3
TGTGCCAGCAGCTTGGTGGAGGGTCTGAACACTGAAGCTTTCTTT | CASSLVEGLNTEAFF | . | . | TRBJ1-1 | TRBV5-8
TGTGCCATCAGTGTTAGCGGGAGCACAGATACGCAGTATTTT | CAISVSGSTDTQYF | . | TRBD2 | TRBJ2-3 | TRBV10-3
TGTGCCAGCAGTTTATCCGGCACAGATACGCAGTATTTT | CASSLSGTDTQYF | . | . | TRBJ2-3 | TRBV27
TGTGCCAGCAGCCTTAGCACAGATACGCAGTATTTT | CASSLSTDTQYF | . | . | TRBJ2-3 | TRBV9
TGTGCCAGCTCACCGACAGAGAACACTGAAGCTTTCTTT | CASSPTENTEAFF | . | . | TRBJ1-1 | TRBV18
TGTGCCAGCAGTCCCATCTCCGGGACTAGCGGGAGGAATCACTACGAGCAGTACTTC | CASSPISGTSGRNHYEQYF | . | TRBD2 | TRBJ2-7 | TRBV27
TGTGCCAGCAGCACGAGCGGGAGGGCCCACAATGAGCAGTTCTTC | CASSTSGRAHNEQFF | . | TRBD2 | TRBJ2-1 | TRBV7-9
TGTGCCAGCAGCCGTAAAGGGGTGATTAACTATGGCTACACCTTC | CASSRKGVINYGYTF | . | . | TRBJ1-2 | TRBV4-2
TGTGCCAGCAGCACGACTAGCCCCGACACCGGGGAGCTGTTTTTT | CASSTTSPDTGELFF | . | TRBD2 | TRBJ2-2 | TRBV7-9
TGTGCCAGCTCTGGGACAGGGGTTTCCTCCTACGAGCAGTACTTC | CASSGTGVSSYEQYF | few | TRBD1 | TRBJ2-7 | TRBV27
TGTGCCAGCACTGGGACAGAGAAAGGGAATGAGCAGTTCTTC | CASTGTEKGNEQFF | . | TRBD1 | TRBJ2-1 | TRBV25-1
TGTGCCGCCGGGTCCGGGGAGCTGTTTTTT | CAAGSGELFF | . | . | TRBJ2-2 | TRBV7-6
TGTGCCTGGAGTGCTGGGACACATAAGACCCAGTACTTC | CAWSAGTHKTQYF | . | . | TRBJ2-5 | TRBV30
TGTGCCAGCAGCCCCGGTCCAGGGGAAGTTGCTGGAAACACCATATATTTT | CASSPGPGEVAGNTIYF | . | . | TRBJ1-3 | TRBV7-6
TGTGTCAGAAGCTTAGTAGGGCTAGCGGGCGTAACCGGGGAGTTCTTC | CVRSLVGLAGVTGEFF | . | . | TRBJ2-1 | TRBV7-5
TGCGCCAGCAGCTTCGGGAGGCAAGGGGAAAAACTGTTTTTT | CASSFGRQGEKLFF | . | . | TRBJ1-4 | TRBV5-1
TGTGCCAGCAGCTTGGGCGGGGAGTCTAATTCACCCCTCCACTTT | CASSLGGESNSPLHF | . | . | TRBJ1-6 | TRBV5-4
TGTGCCAGCAGCGTAGAAGGACAGGCCTACGAGCAGTACTTC | CASSVEGQAYEQYF | . | TRBD1 | TRBJ2-7 | TRBV9
TGCGCCAGCAGCTTCACGGGGAATGAGCAGTTCTTC | CASSFTGNEQFF | . | . | TRBJ2-1 | TRBV5-1
TGCAGCGTTGAAGCCCAAGAGGTTCGGGATGAGCAGTTCTTC | CSVEAQEVRDEQFF | . | . | TRBJ2-1 | TRBV29-1
TGTGCCAGCCTGGGCCACAATCAGCCCCAGCATTTT | CASLGHNQPQHF | . | . | TRBJ1-5 | TRBV28
TGTGCCAGCAGATTACAGGGTAGCCATCAGCCCCAGCATTTT | CASRLQGSHQPQHF | few | . | TRBJ1-5 | TRBV28
TGTGCCTGGAGCGCCGGGACAGGGCCGAACACTGAAGCTTTCTTT | CAWSAGTGPNTEAFF | . | TRBD1 | TRBJ1-1 | TRBV30
TGCGCCAGCAGCCTCGGACTAGCGGGGGCCTCCTACGAGCAGTACTTC | CASSLGLAGASYEQYF | . | TRBD2 | TRBJ2-7 | TRBV4-1
TGTGCCAGCATCGGCGGGGGGCAAGAGACCCAGTACTTC | CASIGGGQETQYF | . | TRBD2 | TRBJ2-5 | TRBV2
TGTGCCAGCAGCTTATCATTGAACACTGAAGCTTTCTTT | CASSLSLNTEAFF | . | . | TRBJ1-1 | TRBV7-8